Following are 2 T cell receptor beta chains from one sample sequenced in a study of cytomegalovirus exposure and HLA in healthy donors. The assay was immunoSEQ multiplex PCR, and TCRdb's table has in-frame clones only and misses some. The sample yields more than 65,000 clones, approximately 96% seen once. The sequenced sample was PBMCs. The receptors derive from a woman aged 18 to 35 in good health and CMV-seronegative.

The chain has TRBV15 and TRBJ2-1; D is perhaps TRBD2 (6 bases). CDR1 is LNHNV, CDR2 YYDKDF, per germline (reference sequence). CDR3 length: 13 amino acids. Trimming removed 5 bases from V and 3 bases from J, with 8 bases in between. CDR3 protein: CATSGGVYNEQFF. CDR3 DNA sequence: TGTGCCACCAGCGGCGGGGTCTACAATGAGCAGTTCTTC.

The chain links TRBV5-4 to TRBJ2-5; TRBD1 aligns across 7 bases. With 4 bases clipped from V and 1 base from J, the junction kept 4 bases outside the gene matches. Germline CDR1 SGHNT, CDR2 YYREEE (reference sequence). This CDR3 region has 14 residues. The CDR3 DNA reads TGTGCCAGCAGCCTAGGGGACAGCCAAGAGACCCAGTACTTC. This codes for CASSLGDSQETQYF. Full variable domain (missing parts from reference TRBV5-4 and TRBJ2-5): ETGVTQSPTHLIKTRGQQVTLRCSSQSGHNTVSWYQQALGQGPQFIFQYYREEENGRGNFPPRFSGLQFPNYSSELNVNALELDDSALYLCASSLGDSQETQYFGPGTRLLVL.